Listed below are T cell receptor beta chains from one sample, sequenced in a study of molecular identifiers for immune sequencing clone quantification. TCRdb reprocessed the PCR reads via MiXCR and lists one record per CDR3 protein. The sample includes tens of thousands of distinct CDR3 sequences, 20% to 25% of them seen just once. Sequencing was carried out using naive CD8+ T cells from blood, with Jurkat cell RNA spiked in. The source is a human donor in good health. Some libraries in this study had Jurkat cell RNA spiked in. Each CDR3 is given without its conserved first and last residue. The D gene is left open where the match is weak.

V: TRBV27
D: -
CDR3: ASSLMGGTEAF

V: TRBV19
D: TRBD2
CDR3: ATCGREGYNEQF

V: TRBV20-1
D: -
CDR3: SATLTLSGSEAF

V: TRBV25-1
D: -
CDR3: ARNTWGRETQY

V: TRBV6-1
D: TRBD1
CDR3: ASSDYLGQGLYEQY

V: TRBV19
D: TRBD2
CDR3: ASSMTSGLGHNEQF

V: TRBV30
D: -
CDR3: AWSVLGRSYEQY

V: TRBV6-2/TRBV6-3
D: -
CDR3: ASSYVNADTQY

V: TRBV7-9
D: -
CDR3: ASLVGGDRTEAF

V: TRBV7-9
D: TRBD2
CDR3: ASSLEYVTSGRPTDTQY

V: TRBV4-3
D: TRBD2
CDR3: ASSQPLAGGHEQF

V: TRBV4-3
D: TRBD1
CDR3: ASSLYSNPGQGRADTQY

V: TRBV12-3/TRBV12-4
D: -
CDR3: ASTPLASTDTQY

V: TRBV2
D: -
CDR3: ASSEVDRSTNEKLF

V: TRBV4-3
D: TRBD2
CDR3: ASSQDLAGASTDTQY

V: TRBV5-4
D: TRBD2
CDR3: ASSLLEGLLYEQY

V: TRBV12-3/TRBV12-4
D: -
CDR3: ASGVGAIEAF

V: TRBV7-9
D: -
CDR3: ASSPYEGLDTGELF

V: TRBV13
D: TRBD1
CDR3: ASSTTGKRSGYT

V: TRBV20-1
D: -
CDR3: SATTEVSYNEQF

V: TRBV16
D: -
CDR3: ASSPLLEKLF

V: TRBV28
D: -
CDR3: ASSFGPVGIQETQY

V: TRBV4-1
D: -
CDR3: ASSQDEGGEQY

V: TRBV10-3
D: -
CDR3: ATRDLLTNTGELF

V: TRBV19
D: TRBD1
CDR3: ASSPGQAMNTEAF

V: TRBV7-9
D: TRBD2
CDR3: ASTSPRELYNEQF

V: TRBV2
D: -
CDR3: ASSEAGRTYEQY

V: TRBV4-1
D: TRBD1
CDR3: ASSQVRTGSTEAF

V: TRBV25-1
D: -
CDR3: ASRDWDSPLH

V: TRBV27
D: -
CDR3: ASSSVQPSGASVLT

V: TRBV5-1
D: -
CDR3: ASGEGAGAYEQY

V: TRBV12-3/TRBV12-4
D: TRBD1
CDR3: ASRQGNTEAF

V: TRBV3-1
D: TRBD1
CDR3: ASGGDRDYEQY

V: TRBV27
D: TRBD1
CDR3: ASKDRANSPLH

V: TRBV28
D: TRBD1
CDR3: ASSFRATGVPYEQY

V: TRBV4-1
D: -
CDR3: ASSQASPPGGQPQH

V: TRBV7-9
D: -
CDR3: ARSLSGVDQPQH

V: TRBV18
D: -
CDR3: ASSPPGSTDTQY

V: TRBV29-1
D: -
CDR3: SAVMATPYEQY

V: TRBV6-5
D: TRBD1
CDR3: ASSYSQGAGTDTQY

V: TRBV29-1
D: TRBD1
CDR3: SVRTGMNTEAL

V: TRBV7-6
D: -
CDR3: ASSSSTDTQY

V: TRBV7-6
D: -
CDR3: ASSLVSGHQETQY